The rows below give T cell receptor beta chains drawn from one sample of a study of brain T cells in children with intractable seizures. TCRdb's table, derived via immunoSEQ multiplex PCR, lists solely in-frame clones and lacks some. The table lists about 340,000 clones, about 93% of them singletons, with 4.5% to 7% in the top ten. The specimen comprised peripheral blood, sampled more than 4 months after surgery. These receptors originate from a boy under two years old with tuberous sclerosis and intractable seizures. Each CDR3 is given with its conserved first and last residue. D genes are given only for firm matches.

>TRBV19|TRBJ2-2|.
CASSQTRFDGELFF
TGTGCCAGCAGCCAGACCAGGTTTGACGGGGAGCTGTTTTTT
>TRBV19|TRBJ1-1|.
CASRPQGNTEAFF
TGTGCCAGTAGGCCACAGGGGAACACTGAAGCTTTCTTT
>TRBV2|TRBJ1-2|.
CASSEQGYGYTF
TGTGCCAGCAGTGAACAGGGTTATGGCTACACCTTC
>TRBV27|TRBJ1-1|.
CASSRGGIEAFF
TGTGCCAGCAGTAGAGGGGGAATTGAAGCTTTCTTT
>TRBV4-2|TRBJ2-1|.
CASSQVGQMGEQFF
TGTGCCAGCAGCCAGGTCGGGCAAATGGGTGAGCAGTTCTTC
>TRBV5-4|TRBJ2-5|TRBD1
CASSYRDRGRRETQYF
TGTGCCAGCAGCTACCGGGACAGGGGGCGCAGGGAGACCCAGTACTTC
>TRBV7-2|TRBJ2-5|.
CASSLVGDGQGTQYF
TGTGCCAGCAGCTTAGTTGGGGACGGCCAGGGGACCCAGTACTTC
>TRBV7-9|TRBJ1-2|.
CASSLGGYNPNYGYTF
TGTGCCAGCAGCTTAGGGGGTTATAACCCTAACTATGGCTACACCTTC
>TRBV11-3|TRBJ1-1|.
CASTSLRANTEAFF
TGTGCCAGCACCTCTTTGCGGGCGAACACTGAAGCTTTCTTT
>TRBV20-1|TRBJ2-3|.
CSASNRGTDTQYF
TGCAGTGCTAGTAACCGTGGCACAGATACGCAGTATTTT
>TRBV11-3|TRBJ2-7|TRBD1
CASLPGQGVMGEQYF
TGTGCCAGCCTCCCGGGACAGGGGGTAATGGGCGAGCAGTACTTC
>TRBV5-8|TRBJ2-7|.
CASSPVSIYEQYF
TGTGCCAGCAGCCCCGTCTCCATTTACGAGCAGTACTTC
>TRBV10-3|TRBJ2-7|.
CAISEFASYEQYF
TGTGCCATCAGTGAGTTTGCCTCCTACGAGCAGTACTTC
>TRBV4-1|TRBJ2-2|.
CASSQGSETGELFF
TGCGCCAGCAGCCAAGGCTCGGAAACCGGGGAGCTGTTTTTT
>TRBV6-6|TRBJ2-2|.
CASSPSRGGELFF
TGTGCCAGCAGCCCCTCCAGGGGAGGGGAGCTGTTTTTT
>TRBV7-3|TRBJ1-1|TRBD1
CASSPGTGLGTEAFF
TGTGCCAGCAGCCCCGGGACAGGGCTCGGCACTGAAGCTTTCTTT
>TRBV6-5|TRBJ2-1|.
CASRGGHYNEQFF
TGTGCCAGCAGGGGGGGTCACTACAATGAGCAGTTCTTC
>TRBV18|TRBJ1-2|.
CASSLANYGYTF
TGTGCCAGCTCTTTGGCTAACTATGGCTACACCTTC
>TRBV28|TRBJ2-7|TRBD1
CASSSGTGFYEQYF
TGTGCCAGCAGTTCCGGGACAGGGTTCTACGAGCAGTACTTC